This TCR beta chain was captured by sequencing in a study of shared clonotypes between healthy human individuals. This clone was seen many times. What it recognizes is unknown. Other DNA sequences in this specimen translate into the identical CDR3. Sorted-subset replicate PCRs used about 0.2 ug of genomic DNA. This amount corresponded to approximately 30,000 T cell genomes. Generated by immunoSEQ multiplex PCR, the TCRdb table keeps only in-frame clones and is missing some. The table includes about 230,000 clones, about 69% detected once. Study-level findings and limits: Read depth was anticipated to influence clonotype sharing among donors. Limited genetic and exposure-history diversity came from having few donors. Relative to memory subsets, naive subsets generally showed larger estimated richness.

Germline assignment: CDR1 SGHVS and CDR2 FQNEAQ. Deletions cut 5 bases from V and 2 bases from J, with 10 bases between. This CDR3 is 13 amino acids long. This chain uses TRBV7-8 with TRBJ2-7; D may be TRBD2 (6 bases). The receptor comes from a man aged 25 to 40 in good health. Input material: memory CD4+ T cells sorted from blood. Subset denoted: CD45RA-negative fraction. This CDR3 is CASSATRAYEQYF. CDR3 nucleotides: TGTGCCAGCAGCGCGACTAGGGCCTACGAGCAGTACTTC. The full variable domain, with the rest looked up from reference TRBV7-8 and TRBJ2-7, is GAGVSQSPRYKVAKRGQDVALRCDPISGHVSLFWYQQALGQGPEFLTYFQNEAQLDKSGLPSDRFFAERPEGSVSTLKIQRTQQEDSAVYLCASSATRAYEQYFGPGTRLTVT.